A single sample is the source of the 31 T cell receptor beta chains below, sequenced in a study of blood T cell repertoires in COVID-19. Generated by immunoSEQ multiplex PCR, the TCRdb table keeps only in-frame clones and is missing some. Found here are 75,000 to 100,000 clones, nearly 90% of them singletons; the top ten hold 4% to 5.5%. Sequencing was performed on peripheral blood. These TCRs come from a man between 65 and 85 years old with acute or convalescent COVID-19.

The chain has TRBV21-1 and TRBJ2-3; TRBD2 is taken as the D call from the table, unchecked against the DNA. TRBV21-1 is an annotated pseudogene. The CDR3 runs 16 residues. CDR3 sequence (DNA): TGTGCCAGCAGCAAATCCAAGACTAGCCCAACAGATACGCAGTATTTT. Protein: CASSKSKTSPTDTQYF.

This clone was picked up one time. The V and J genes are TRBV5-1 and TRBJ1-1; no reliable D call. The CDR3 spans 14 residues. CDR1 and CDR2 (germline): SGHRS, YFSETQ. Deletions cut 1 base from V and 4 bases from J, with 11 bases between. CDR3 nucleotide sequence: TGCGCCAGCAGCTTGACTCCCTCGGGCACTGAAGCTTTCTTT. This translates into CASSLTPSGTEAFF.

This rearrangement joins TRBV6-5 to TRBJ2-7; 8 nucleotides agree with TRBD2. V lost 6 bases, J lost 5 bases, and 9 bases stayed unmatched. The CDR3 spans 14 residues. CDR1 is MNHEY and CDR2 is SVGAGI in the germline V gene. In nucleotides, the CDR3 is TGTGCCAGCAGGAGGACGGGGGGGGCGGACGAGCAGTACTTC. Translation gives CASRRTGGADEQYF.

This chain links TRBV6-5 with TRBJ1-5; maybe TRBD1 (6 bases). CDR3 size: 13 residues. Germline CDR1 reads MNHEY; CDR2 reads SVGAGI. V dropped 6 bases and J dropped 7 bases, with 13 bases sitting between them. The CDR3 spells CASRQGARQPQHF. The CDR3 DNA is TGTGCCAGCAGACAGGGTGCAAGGCAGCCCCAGCATTTT.

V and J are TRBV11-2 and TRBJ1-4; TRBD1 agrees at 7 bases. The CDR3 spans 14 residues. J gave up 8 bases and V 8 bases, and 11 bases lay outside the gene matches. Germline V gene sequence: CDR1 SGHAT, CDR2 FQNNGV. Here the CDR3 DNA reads TGTGCCAGCGGGGGTTCGACAGGGATCGAAAAACTGTTTTTT. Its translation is CASGGSTGIEKLFF.

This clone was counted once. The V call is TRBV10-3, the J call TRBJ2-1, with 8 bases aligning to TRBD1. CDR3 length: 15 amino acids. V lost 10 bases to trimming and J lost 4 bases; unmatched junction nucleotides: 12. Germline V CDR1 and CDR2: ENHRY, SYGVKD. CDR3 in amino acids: CATGGQDRVYNEQFF. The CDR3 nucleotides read TGTGCCACCGGTGGACAGGACAGGGTTTACAATGAGCAGTTCTTC.

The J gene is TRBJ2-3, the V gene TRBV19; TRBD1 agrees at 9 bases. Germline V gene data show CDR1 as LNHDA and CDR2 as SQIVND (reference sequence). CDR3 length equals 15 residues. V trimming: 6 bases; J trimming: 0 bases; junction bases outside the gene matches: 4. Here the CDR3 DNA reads TGTGCCAGTAGGGGGACAGGGCCTAGCACAGATACGCAGTATTTT. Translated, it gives CASRGTGPSTDTQYF.

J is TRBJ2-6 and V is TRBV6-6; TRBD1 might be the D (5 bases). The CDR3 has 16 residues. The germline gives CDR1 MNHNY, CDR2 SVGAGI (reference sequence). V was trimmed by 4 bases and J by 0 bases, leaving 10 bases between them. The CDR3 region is CASSFVGDSGANVLTF. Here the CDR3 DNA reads TGTGCCAGCAGTTTTGTAGGGGACTCTGGGGCCAACGTCCTGACTTTC.

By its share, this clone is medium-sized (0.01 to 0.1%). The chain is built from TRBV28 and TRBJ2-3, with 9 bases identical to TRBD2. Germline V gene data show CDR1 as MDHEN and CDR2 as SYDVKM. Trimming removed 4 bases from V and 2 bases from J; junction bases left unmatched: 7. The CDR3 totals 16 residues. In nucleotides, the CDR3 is TGTGCCAGCAGTTCTGATTCTAGCGGGGCCACAGATACGCAGTATTTT. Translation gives CASSSDSSGATDTQYF. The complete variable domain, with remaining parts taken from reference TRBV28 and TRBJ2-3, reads DVKVTQSSRYLVKRTGEKVFLECVQDMDHENMFWYRQDPGLGLRLIYFSYDVKMKEKGDIPEGYSVSREKKERFSLILESASTNQTSMYLCASSSDSSGATDTQYFGPGTRLTVL.

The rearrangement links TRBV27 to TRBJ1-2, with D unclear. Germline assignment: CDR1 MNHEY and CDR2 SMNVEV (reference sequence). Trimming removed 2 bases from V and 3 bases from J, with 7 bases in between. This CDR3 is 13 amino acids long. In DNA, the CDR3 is TGTGCCAGCAGTTTAGTGGGAGACTATGGCTACACCTTC. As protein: CASSLVGDYGYTF.

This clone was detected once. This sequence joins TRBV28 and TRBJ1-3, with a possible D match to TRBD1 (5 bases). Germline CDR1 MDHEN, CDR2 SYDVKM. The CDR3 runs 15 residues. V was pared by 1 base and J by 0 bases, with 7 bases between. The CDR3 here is CASSLFRASGNTIYF. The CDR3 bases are TGTGCCAGCAGTTTATTCAGGGCCTCTGGAAACACCATATATTTT. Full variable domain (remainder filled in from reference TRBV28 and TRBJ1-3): DVKVTQSSRYLVKRTGEKVFLECVQDMDHENMFWYRQDPGLGLRLIYFSYDVKMKEKGDIPEGYSVSREKKERFSLILESASTNQTSMYLCASSLFRASGNTIYFGEGSWLTVV.

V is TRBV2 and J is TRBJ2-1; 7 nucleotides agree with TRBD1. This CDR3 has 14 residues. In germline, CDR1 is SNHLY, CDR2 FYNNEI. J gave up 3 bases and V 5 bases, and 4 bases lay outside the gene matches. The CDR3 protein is CASSRDRNYNEQFF. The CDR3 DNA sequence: TGTGCCAGCAGTAGGGACAGAAACTACAATGAGCAGTTCTTC. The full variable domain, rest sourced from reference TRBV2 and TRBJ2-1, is EPEVTQTPSHQVTQMGQEVILRCVPISNHLYFYWYRQILGQKVEFLVSFYNNEISEKSEIFDDQFSVERPDGSNFTLKIRSTKLEDSAMYFCASSRDRNYNEQFFGPGTRLTVL.

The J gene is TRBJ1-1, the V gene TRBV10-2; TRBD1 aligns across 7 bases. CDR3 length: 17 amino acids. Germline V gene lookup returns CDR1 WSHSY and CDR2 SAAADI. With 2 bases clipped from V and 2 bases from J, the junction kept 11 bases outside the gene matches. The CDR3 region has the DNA TGCGCCAGCAGTGAGAAGAGGGGGCGCAGGGGTAACACTGAAGCTTTCTTT. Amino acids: CASSEKRGRRGNTEAFF.

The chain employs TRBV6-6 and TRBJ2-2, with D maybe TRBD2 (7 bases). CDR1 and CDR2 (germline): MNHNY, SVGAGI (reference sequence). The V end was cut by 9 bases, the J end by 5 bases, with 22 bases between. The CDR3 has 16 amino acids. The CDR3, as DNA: TGTGCCAGTCGTTTGGCCGGGGGGCGCACGACCGGGGAGCTGTTTTTT. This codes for CASRLAGGRTTGELFF.

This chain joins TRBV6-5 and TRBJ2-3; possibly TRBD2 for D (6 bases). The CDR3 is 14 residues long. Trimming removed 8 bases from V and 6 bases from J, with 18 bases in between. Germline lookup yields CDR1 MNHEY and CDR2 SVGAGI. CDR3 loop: CASAGQGGSDTQYF. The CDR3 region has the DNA TGTGCCAGCGCTGGGCAGGGAGGTTCGGATACGCAGTATTTT.

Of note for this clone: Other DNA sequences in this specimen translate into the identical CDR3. CDR3 sequence reads: CASSLGQGGTEAFF. In DNA, the CDR3 is TGCGCCAGCAGTCTAGGACAGGGTGGCACTGAAGCTTTCTTT. This chain uses TRBV5-1 with TRBJ1-1, with TRBD1 matching over 8 bases. The CDR3 runs to 14 residues. Germline CDR1 reads SGHRS; CDR2 reads YFSETQ. The V and J ends lost 5 bases and 4 bases, in that order; junction bases with no gene match: 7.

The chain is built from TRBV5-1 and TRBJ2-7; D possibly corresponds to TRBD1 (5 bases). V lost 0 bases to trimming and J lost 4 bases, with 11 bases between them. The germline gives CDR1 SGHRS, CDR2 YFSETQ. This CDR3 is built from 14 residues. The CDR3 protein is CASSLAQGRYEQYF. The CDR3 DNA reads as TGCGCCAGCAGCTTGGCCCAGGGTAGGTACGAGCAGTACTTC.

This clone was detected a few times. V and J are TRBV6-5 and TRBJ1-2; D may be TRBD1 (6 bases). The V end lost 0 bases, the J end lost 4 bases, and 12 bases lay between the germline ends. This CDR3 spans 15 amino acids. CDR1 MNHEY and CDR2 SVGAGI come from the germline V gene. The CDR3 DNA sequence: TGTGCCAGCAGTTACTCGGGGGCTGAGAGCTATGGCTACACCTTC. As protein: CASSYSGAESYGYTF.

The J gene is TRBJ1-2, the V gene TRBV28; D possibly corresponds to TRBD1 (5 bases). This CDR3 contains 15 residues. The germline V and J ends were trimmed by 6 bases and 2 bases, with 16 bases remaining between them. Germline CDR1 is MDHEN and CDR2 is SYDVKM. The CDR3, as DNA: TGTGCCAGCAGGTGGTGGGGGAGGGAGAACTATGGCTACACCTTC. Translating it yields CASRWWGRENYGYTF.

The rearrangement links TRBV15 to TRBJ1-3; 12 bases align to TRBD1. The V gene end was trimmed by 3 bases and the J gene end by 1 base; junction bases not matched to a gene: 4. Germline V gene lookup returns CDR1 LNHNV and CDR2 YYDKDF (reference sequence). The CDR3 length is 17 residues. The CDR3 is CATSSPGQGASGNTIYF. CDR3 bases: TGTGCCACCAGCAGCCCGGGACAGGGGGCTTCTGGAAACACCATATATTTT.

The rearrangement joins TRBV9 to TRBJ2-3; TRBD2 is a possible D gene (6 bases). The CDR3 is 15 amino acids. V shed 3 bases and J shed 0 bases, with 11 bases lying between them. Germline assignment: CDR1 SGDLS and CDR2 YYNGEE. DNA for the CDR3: TGTGCCAGCAGCGCCGGGGGTACTAGCACAGATACGCAGTATTTT. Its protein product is CASSAGGTSTDTQYF.

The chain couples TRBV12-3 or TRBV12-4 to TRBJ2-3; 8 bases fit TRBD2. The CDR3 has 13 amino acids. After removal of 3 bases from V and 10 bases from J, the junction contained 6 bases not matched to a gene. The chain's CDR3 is CASSFFPGLAQYF. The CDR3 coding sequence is TGTGCCAGCAGTTTTTTTCCGGGACTAGCGCAGTATTTT.

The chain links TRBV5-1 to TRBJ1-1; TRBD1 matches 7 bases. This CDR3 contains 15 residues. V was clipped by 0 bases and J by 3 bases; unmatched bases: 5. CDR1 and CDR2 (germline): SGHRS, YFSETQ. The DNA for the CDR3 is TGCGCCAGCAGCTTGGGGGACAGTCGGGACACTGAAGCTTTCTTT. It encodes CASSLGDSRDTEAFF.

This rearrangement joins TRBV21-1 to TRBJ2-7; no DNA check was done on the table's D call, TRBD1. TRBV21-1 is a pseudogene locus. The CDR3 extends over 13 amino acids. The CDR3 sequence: CASSKGARYEQYF. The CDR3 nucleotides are TGTGCCAGCAGCAAAGGGGCCCGCTACGAGCAGTACTTC.

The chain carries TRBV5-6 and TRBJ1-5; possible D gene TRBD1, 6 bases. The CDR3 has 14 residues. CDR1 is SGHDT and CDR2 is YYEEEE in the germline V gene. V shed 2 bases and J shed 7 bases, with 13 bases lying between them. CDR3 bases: TGTGCCAGCAGCTTCTCGGGGGGCGGGCAGCCCCAGCATTTT. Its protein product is CASSFSGGGQPQHF.

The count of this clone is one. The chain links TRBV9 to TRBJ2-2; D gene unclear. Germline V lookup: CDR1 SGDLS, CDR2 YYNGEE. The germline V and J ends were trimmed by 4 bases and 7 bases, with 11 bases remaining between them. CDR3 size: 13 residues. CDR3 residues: CASSHKAVGELFF. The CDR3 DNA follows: TGTGCCAGCAGCCACAAGGCGGTCGGGGAGCTGTTTTTT.

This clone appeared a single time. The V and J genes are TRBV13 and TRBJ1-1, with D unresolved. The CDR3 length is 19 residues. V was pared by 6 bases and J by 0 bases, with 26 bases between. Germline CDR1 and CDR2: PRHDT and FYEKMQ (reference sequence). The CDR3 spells CASRAGVLGRKIMNTEAFF. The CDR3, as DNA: TGTGCCAGCAGGGCCGGGGTACTCGGGCGGAAGATAATGAACACTGAAGCTTTCTTT.

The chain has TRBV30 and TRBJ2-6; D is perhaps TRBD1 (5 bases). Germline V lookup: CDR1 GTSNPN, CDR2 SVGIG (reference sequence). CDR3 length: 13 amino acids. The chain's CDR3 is CAGAWAGANVLTF. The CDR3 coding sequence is TGTGCTGGGGCCTGGGCGGGGGCCAACGTCCTGACTTTC.

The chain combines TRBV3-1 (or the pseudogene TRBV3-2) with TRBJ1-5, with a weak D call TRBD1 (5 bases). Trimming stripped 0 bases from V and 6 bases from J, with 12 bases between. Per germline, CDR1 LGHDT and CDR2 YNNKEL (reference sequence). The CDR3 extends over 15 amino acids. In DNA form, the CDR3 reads TGTGCCAGCAGCCAAGATCGGGGGGAACGTCAGCCCCAGCATTTT. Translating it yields CASSQDRGERQPQHF.

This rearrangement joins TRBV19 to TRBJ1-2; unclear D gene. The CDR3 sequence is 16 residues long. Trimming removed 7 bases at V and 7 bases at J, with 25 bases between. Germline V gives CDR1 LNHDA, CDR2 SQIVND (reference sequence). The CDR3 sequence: CASTPSAAIPTFGYTF. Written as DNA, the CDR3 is TGTGCCAGTACCCCGTCGGCAGCGATCCCCACCTTTGGCTACACCTTC. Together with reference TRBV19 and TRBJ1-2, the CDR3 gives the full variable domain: DGGITQSPKYLFRKEGQNVTLSCEQNLNHDAMYWYRQDPGQGLRLIYYSQIVNDFQKGDIAEGYSVSREKKESFPLTVTSAQKNPTAFYLCASTPSAAIPTFGYTFGSGTRLTVV.

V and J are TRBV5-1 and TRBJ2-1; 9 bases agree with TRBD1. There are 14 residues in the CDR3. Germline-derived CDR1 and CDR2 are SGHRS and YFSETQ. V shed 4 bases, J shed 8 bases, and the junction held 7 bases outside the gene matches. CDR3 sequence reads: CASSAGTGLYEQFF. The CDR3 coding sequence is TGCGCCAGCAGCGCCGGGACAGGGTTGTATGAGCAGTTCTTC.